This T cell receptor (beta chain) derives from a study of identical twins. This clonotype was seen more than once but under ten times. The CDR3 length is 14 residues. V lost 1 base to trimming and J lost 5 bases; unmatched junction nucleotides: 4. In germline, CDR1 is MGHDK, CDR2 SYGVNS. Donors uniformly comprised healthy Caucasians. TCRdb used MiXCR to reprocess the 5' RACE reads, holding one entry per CDR3 protein. Here the sample spans under 300,000 distinct CDR3 sequences, about 14% being singletons. Sequenced input: memory (CD45RO+) T cells sorted from blood. The chain employs TRBV25-1 and TRBJ2-7; 8 bases line up with TRBD2. This clonotype was obtained from a woman under 30 in good health. The CDR3 region has the DNA TGTGCCAGCAGTGAATCCGGGACTAGTGACGAGCAGTACTTC. It codes for CASSESGTSDEQYF.